These 13 T cell receptor beta chains were all obtained from the same sample, sequenced in a study of shared clonotypes between healthy human individuals. Naivety among CD8 cells was defined by CD45RO negativity and positive CCR7 selection, thereby excluding terminally differentiated effector memory CD45RA+ cells. This table comes from immunoSEQ multiplex PCR, and its TCRdb copy is limited to in-frame clones, with some not included. The table has some 1,900,000 clones, over 85% seen once. The sample consisted of naive CD8+ T cells sorted from blood. The source of these receptors is a man between 18 and 29 years old in good health.

The chain carries TRBV2 and TRBJ2-7; 11 bases align to TRBD1. Trimming removed 1 base from V and 5 bases from J; junction bases left unmatched: 1. This CDR3 has 14 amino acids. The V gene's germline CDR1 is SNHLY and CDR2 FYNNEI. The CDR3 protein is CASSEGTGGHEQYF. CDR3 DNA sequence: TGTGCCAGCAGTGAAGGGACAGGGGGCCACGAGCAGTACTTC.

Concerning this clone: This sample includes further DNA sequences coding for the same CDR3. This chain uses TRBV6-5 with TRBJ2-3, with D possibly being TRBD2 (6 bases). Germline lookup yields CDR1 MNHEY and CDR2 SVGAGI. The V gene lost 6 bases and the J gene lost 1 base, with 11 bases spanning the gap. The CDR3 is 14 amino acids. This chain's CDR3 is CASSSGSGTDTQYF. The CDR3 nucleotides read TGTGCCAGCAGCTCCGGGAGTGGCACAGATACGCAGTATTTT.

This chain connects TRBV7-9 to TRBJ1-1; no firm D call. Germline V gene lookup returns CDR1 SEHNR and CDR2 FQNEAQ (reference sequence). The CDR3 has 14 residues. V was cut by 1 base and J by 6 bases, with 12 bases left in between. The CDR3: CASSLGLAPAEAFF. The CDR3 nucleotides are TGTGCCAGCAGCTTAGGCCTCGCCCCGGCTGAAGCTTTCTTT.

This chain connects TRBV9 to TRBJ2-5, with 9 bases matching TRBD1. This CDR3 comprises 13 residues. CDR1 and CDR2 from the germline V gene are SGDLS and YYNGEE. The junction had 2 bases not matched to a gene; V was cut back by 3 bases and J by 5 bases. In nucleotides, the CDR3 is TGTGCCAGCAGCGGGGGGACAGGGGAGACCCAGTACTTC. The encoded protein is CASSGGTGETQYF.

The chain is built from TRBV5-5 and TRBJ1-1; 8 positions agree with TRBD1. CDR3 length: 17 residues. V lost 4 bases and J lost 0; bases outside the gene matches: 11. Per the germline V gene, CDR1 is SGHKS and CDR2 is YYEKEE (reference sequence). CDR3 protein: CASSPGAGGWVNTEAFF. The DNA of the CDR3 is TGTGCCAGCAGCCCCGGGGCAGGGGGCTGGGTGAACACTGAAGCTTTCTTT.

The chain links TRBV7-9 to TRBJ2-5; D may match TRBD1 or TRBD2 (6 bases each). Trimming shortened V by 5 bases and J by 7 bases, and 20 bases separated the two germline ends. Germline-derived CDR1 and CDR2 are SEHNR and FQNEAQ (reference sequence). The CDR3 is 15 residues long. The CDR3 loop reads CASSPRQGLRGTQYF. CDR3 bases: TGTGCCAGCAGCCCCCGCCAGGGGCTGCGGGGGACCCAGTACTTC. Complete variable domain (other parts from reference TRBV7-9 and TRBJ2-5): DTGVSQNPRHKITKRGQNVTFRCDPISEHNRLYWYRQTLGQGPEFLTYFQNEAQLEKSRLLSDRFSAERPKGSFSTLEIQRTEQGDSAMYLCASSPRQGLRGTQYFGPGTRLLVL.

This chain uses TRBV7-9 with TRBJ2-7, with 8 bases fitting TRBD2. J lost 0 bases, V lost 5 bases, and 9 bases had no gene match. Germline CDR1 and CDR2: SEHNR and FQNEAQ (reference sequence). The CDR3 contains 16 residues. The CDR3 spells CASSHPSGQSSYEQYF. The DNA of the CDR3 is TGTGCCAGCAGCCACCCTAGCGGGCAGAGCTCCTACGAGCAGTACTTC.

Worth noting for this clone: This specimen includes other DNA sequences encoding the same CDR3. The genes are TRBV5-6 and TRBJ2-2; D is uncertain. Germline V gene sequence: CDR1 SGHDT, CDR2 YYEEEE. There are 12 residues in the CDR3. The ends were cut back, 1 base at V and 5 bases at J, with 3 bases in the middle. The CDR3: CASSLLTGELFF. The DNA for the CDR3 is TGTGCCAGCAGCTTGTTAACCGGGGAGCTGTTTTTT.

This clone was seen just once. The chain links TRBV7-6 to TRBJ2-5, with no clear D. V lost 5 bases to trimming and J lost 1 base, with 17 bases between them. The germline V gene encodes CDR1 SGHVS and CDR2 FNYEAQ. The CDR3 sequence is 16 residues long. CDR3 region: CASSKDPRAFQETQYF. DNA of the CDR3: TGTGCCAGCAGCAAAGACCCCCGGGCCTTCCAAGAGACCCAGTACTTC.

The chain uses TRBV27 and TRBJ2-7; 8 positions match TRBD2. The trim removed 6 bases at V and 0 bases at J, leaving 7 bases unmatched. This CDR3 contains 15 residues. Germline lookup yields CDR1 MNHEY and CDR2 SMNVEV (reference sequence). The CDR3 spells CASRTLAGGSYEQYF. The CDR3 DNA reads TGTGCCAGCAGAACATTGGCGGGGGGCTCCTACGAGCAGTACTTC.

The genes are TRBV7-9 and TRBJ2-5; 11 nucleotides line up with TRBD2. The trim removed 1 base at V and 1 base at J, leaving 5 bases unmatched. CDR1 is SEHNR and CDR2 is FQNEAQ in the germline V gene (reference sequence). CDR3 size: 17 residues. CDR3 DNA sequence: TGTGCCAGCAGCTTAGAGGGGCTAGCGGGAGGCCAAGAGACCCAGTACTTC. Its translation: CASSLEGLAGGQETQYF.

The rearrangement links TRBV11-2 to TRBJ2-2, with D perhaps TRBD2 (5 bases). Trimming cost V 8 bases and J 6 bases, with 16 bases left between them. The germline CDR1 and CDR2 sequences are SGHAT and FQNNGV. This CDR3 has 14 amino acids. In DNA, the CDR3 is TGTGCCAGCTACGGAACTAGGGATTCCGGGGAGCTGTTTTTT. This gives the protein CASYGTRDSGELFF.

The rearrangement joins TRBV13 to TRBJ2-7; D possibly uses TRBD1 or TRBD2 (5 bases each). The CDR3 totals 16 residues. Germline CDR1 and CDR2: PRHDT and FYEKMQ (reference sequence). V was clipped by 5 bases and J by 5 bases, with 22 bases between them. The CDR3 DNA follows: TGTGCCAGCAGCACCCAGGGTTGGGGGAGTGGGAACGAGCAGTACTTC. This translates into CASSTQGWGSGNEQYF.